This T cell receptor (beta chain) was sequenced during a study of cytomegalovirus exposure and HLA in healthy donors. Here immunoSEQ multiplex PCR was the method, and the copy in TCRdb shows in-frame clones only, minus some. This sample has more than 150,000 clones; approximately 80% occur once, and the top ten carry roughly 7%. The specimen was PBMCs. The clonotype was recovered from a man younger than 35 in good health and CMV-seropositive.

The chain's CDR3 is CASSPSQETQYF. The DNA for the CDR3 is TGCGCCAGCAGTCCCAGCCAAGAGACCCAGTACTTC. This sequence joins TRBV5-1 and TRBJ2-5; D is ambiguous. CDR3 size: 12 residues. Looked up from germline, CDR1 is SGHRS and CDR2 is YFSETQ. Trimming took 5 bases from V and 1 from J, leaving 6 bases between them.